Reported below is one T cell receptor (beta chain). The antigen is unknown. The missing conserved phenylalanine or tryptophan at the end of this CDR3 makes a read error likely. RNA was extracted from bulk tissue without any cell sorting. CDR1 and CDR2 (germline): MGHRA, YSYEKL. This CDR3 region has 16 residues. This specimen belongs to a study of tumor and adjacent non-tumor tissue in lung cancer. Study-level results: Tumor tissue had significantly higher TCR diversity than normal lung. In normal lung, the top 100 clones were significantly more dominant than in tumor.

The library came from three nested PCR rounds adapted from ARM-PCR protocols. From the multiplex PCR reads, TCRdb called clonotypes with MiXCR, one entry per CDR3 protein. Of approximately 71,000 distinct CDR3 sequences in the sample, 60% were seen once. The chain has TRBV4-1 and TRBJ1-6; D is unresolved. What was sequenced was lung tumor tissue. The receptor comes from a man aged 50 to 60 with non-small cell lung cancer. The CDR3 DNA sequence: TGCGCCAGAAGCCAAGACTTGAACATTCGAAATTCACCCCTCCACTAT. Translating gives CARSQDLNIRNSPLHY.